This is a list of T cell receptor beta chains from one sample in a study of siplizumab effects on memory and regulatory T cells. The table came from immunoSEQ multiplex PCR; TCRdb's copy has only in-frame clones and leaves some out. The sample includes more than 90,000 clones, 85% to 95% seen only once; the top ten take about 1.2%. The sequenced sample was non-Treg CD4+ T cells sorted from blood. Receptor source: a human donor in good health. CDR3s include the opening cysteine and the closing phenylalanine or tryptophan. The order of the fields is clone size, CDR3 length, J gene, V gene, D gene, CDR3 protein, CDR3 DNA. D genes are given only for firm matches. Size is omitted from some rows. Given values are once, few, many or a class for expanded clones.

>NA|16|TRBJ1-5|TRBV4-1|NA
CASSQGQGRRNQPQHF
TGCGCCAGCAGCCAAGGGCAGGGCCGGAGGAATCAGCCCCAGCATTTT
>NA|16|TRBJ2-7|TRBV7-3|TRBD1
CASSLTGDRGTYEQYF
TGTGCCAGCAGCTTAACGGGGGACAGGGGGACCTACGAGCAGTACTTC
>NA|15|TRBJ1-4|TRBV25-1|NA
CASSDGDSSNEKLFF
TGTGCCAGCAGTGATGGAGACAGCTCTAATGAAAAACTGTTTTTT
>NA|16|TRBJ1-2|TRBV6-6|NA
CASIQDLSWGGYGYTF
TGTGCCAGCATCCAAGACCTCTCTTGGGGGGGCTATGGCTACACCTTC
>NA|14|TRBJ2-3|TRBV6-6|NA
CAGRGGQGEDTQYF
TGTGCCGGCCGGGGGGGACAGGGTGAAGATACGCAGTATTTT
>NA|13|TRBJ2-1|TRBV29-1|TRBD2
CSGEREGLHEQFF
TGCAGCGGGGAGCGGGAGGGCCTTCATGAGCAGTTCTTC
>NA|15|TRBJ2-3|TRBV10-3|NA
CAISGQQGGTDTQYF
TGTGCCATCAGTGGGCAACAGGGCGGCACAGATACGCAGTATTTT
>NA|15|TRBJ2-7|TRBV11-2|TRBD2
CASGRAGEGRWEQYF
TGTGCCAGCGGGAGGGCGGGAGAGGGTCGGTGGGAGCAGTACTTC
>NA|13|TRBJ2-7|TRBV10-3|NA
CAISAPRSYEQYF
TGTGCCATCAGTGCGCCCCGCTCGTACGAGCAGTACTTC
>NA|15|TRBJ2-6|TRBV19|NA
CASSSRISGANVLTF
TGTGCCAGTAGTTCGCGGATTTCTGGGGCCAACGTCCTGACTTTC
>few|11|TRBJ1-1|TRBV30|NA
CAWSPGTEAFF
TGTGCCTGGAGTCCCGGCACTGAAGCTTTCTTT
>NA|13|TRBJ2-7|TRBV5-1|TRBD1
CASSLNRGYEQYF
TGCGCCAGCAGCTTGAACAGGGGTTACGAGCAGTACTTC
>NA|18|TRBJ1-5|TRBV14|TRBD1
CASSQVPPDRGSNQPQHF
TGTGCCAGCAGCCAAGTCCCACCGGACAGGGGCAGCAATCAGCCCCAGCATTTT
>NA|15|TRBJ1-5|TRBV9|NA
CASSHRLRVNQPQHF
TGTGCCAGCAGCCATAGGCTTCGGGTGAATCAGCCCCAGCATTTT
>NA|12|TRBJ1-1|TRBV19|NA
CASSPTNTEAFF
TGTGCCAGTAGCCCTACGAACACTGAAGCTTTCTTT
>NA|13|TRBJ1-2|TRBV12-5|TRBD1
CASAKGTDYGYTF
TGTGCTAGTGCCAAAGGGACAGACTATGGCTACACCTTC
>NA|14|TRBJ2-3|TRBV7-9|NA
CASSKPSYTDTQYF
TGTGCCAGCAGCAAACCTTCCTACACAGATACGCAGTATTTT
>NA|13|TRBJ1-1|TRBV2|NA
CASVKERNTEAFF
TGTGCCAGCGTAAAGGAAAGGAACACTGAAGCTTTCTTT
>NA|12|TRBJ2-1|TRBV30|NA
CAWSPGRKEQFF
TGTGCCTGGAGTCCAGGGAGGAAGGAGCAGTTCTTC
>NA|16|TRBJ2-4|TRBV19|NA
CASRGHGQDAKNIQYF
TGTGCCAGTAGAGGGCACGGGCAGGACGCCAAAAACATTCAGTACTTC
>once|16|TRBJ1-1|TRBV28|NA
CASSLSQGRSNTEAFF
TGTGCCAGCAGTTTAAGTCAGGGCAGATCGAACACTGAAGCTTTCTTT
>once|14|TRBJ2-7|TRBV7-9|TRBD1
CASSLGSGGYEQYF
TGTGCCAGCAGCTTAGGGTCAGGGGGCTACGAGCAGTACTTC
>NA|14|TRBJ2-7|TRBV5-1|NA
CASSPTYGDNEQYF
TGCGCCAGCAGCCCCACCTACGGGGACAACGAGCAGTACTTC
>NA|11|TRBJ1-1|TRBV12-5|TRBD1
CASGWDRAAFF
TGTGCTAGTGGTTGGGACAGGGCCGCTTTCTTT
>NA|15|TRBJ2-1|TRBV11-3|TRBD2
CASSLSAGEWNEQFF
TGTGCCAGCAGCTTAAGCGCGGGAGAATGGAATGAGCAGTTCTTC
>NA|15|TRBJ1-1|TRBV9|NA
CASSVVMEANTEAFF
TGTGCCAGCAGCGTAGTGATGGAGGCGAACACTGAAGCTTTCTTT
>NA|15|TRBJ2-7|TRBV7-2|NA
CASSSHWGLSYEQYF
TGTGCCAGCAGCTCACATTGGGGGCTAAGCTACGAGCAGTACTTC
>NA|15|TRBJ2-6|TRBV19|NA
CASSSRTTGANVLTF
TGTGCCAGTAGTTCCCGGACAACCGGGGCCAACGTCCTGACTTTC
>NA|13|TRBJ2-1|TRBV15|NA
CATSRDKVRGQFF
TGTGCCACCAGCAGAGATAAGGTTAGGGGGCAGTTCTTC
>NA|12|TRBJ1-5|TRBV28|NA
CASSSGTPKGHF
TGTGCCAGCAGTTCCGGGACACCTAAGGGACATTTT
>NA|13|TRBJ1-4|TRBV18|TRBD1
CASSPQGGEKLFF
TGTGCCAGCTCACCCCAGGGGGGAGAAAAACTGTTTTTT
>NA|15|TRBJ2-7|TRBV10-3|TRBD2
CAIRTTSGRSFEQYF
TGTGCCATCAGGACGACTAGCGGGAGATCATTCGAGCAGTACTTC
>once|18|TRBJ2-7|TRBV15|TRBD2
CATSRDAGGRTRSYEQYF
TGTGCCACCAGCAGAGATGCGGGGGGCCGGACCCGCTCCTACGAGCAGTACTTC
>NA|12|TRBJ2-2|TRBV30|NA
CAWSDNTGELFF
TGTGCCTGGAGTGACAACACCGGGGAGCTGTTTTTT
>NA|16|TRBJ2-1|TRBV5-4|NA
CASSLAIGGPVNEQFF
TGTGCCAGCAGCTTGGCCATTGGAGGGCCTGTGAATGAGCAGTTCTTC
>NA|13|TRBJ1-1|TRBV29-1|NA
CSERHPDTTEAFF
TGCAGCGAGAGACACCCGGACACGACTGAAGCTTTCTTT
>NA|12|TRBJ2-5|TRBV7-9|NA
CASSLVQETQYF
TGTGCCAGCAGCTTAGTCCAAGAGACCCAGTACTTC
>NA|12|TRBJ2-5|TRBV28|NA
CASSRFQETQYF
TGTGCCAGCAGCAGATTCCAAGAGACCCAGTACTTC
>NA|10|TRBJ1-2|TRBV27|NA
CASRPLGSAF
TGTGCCAGCAGACCCCTGGGGAGCGCCTTC